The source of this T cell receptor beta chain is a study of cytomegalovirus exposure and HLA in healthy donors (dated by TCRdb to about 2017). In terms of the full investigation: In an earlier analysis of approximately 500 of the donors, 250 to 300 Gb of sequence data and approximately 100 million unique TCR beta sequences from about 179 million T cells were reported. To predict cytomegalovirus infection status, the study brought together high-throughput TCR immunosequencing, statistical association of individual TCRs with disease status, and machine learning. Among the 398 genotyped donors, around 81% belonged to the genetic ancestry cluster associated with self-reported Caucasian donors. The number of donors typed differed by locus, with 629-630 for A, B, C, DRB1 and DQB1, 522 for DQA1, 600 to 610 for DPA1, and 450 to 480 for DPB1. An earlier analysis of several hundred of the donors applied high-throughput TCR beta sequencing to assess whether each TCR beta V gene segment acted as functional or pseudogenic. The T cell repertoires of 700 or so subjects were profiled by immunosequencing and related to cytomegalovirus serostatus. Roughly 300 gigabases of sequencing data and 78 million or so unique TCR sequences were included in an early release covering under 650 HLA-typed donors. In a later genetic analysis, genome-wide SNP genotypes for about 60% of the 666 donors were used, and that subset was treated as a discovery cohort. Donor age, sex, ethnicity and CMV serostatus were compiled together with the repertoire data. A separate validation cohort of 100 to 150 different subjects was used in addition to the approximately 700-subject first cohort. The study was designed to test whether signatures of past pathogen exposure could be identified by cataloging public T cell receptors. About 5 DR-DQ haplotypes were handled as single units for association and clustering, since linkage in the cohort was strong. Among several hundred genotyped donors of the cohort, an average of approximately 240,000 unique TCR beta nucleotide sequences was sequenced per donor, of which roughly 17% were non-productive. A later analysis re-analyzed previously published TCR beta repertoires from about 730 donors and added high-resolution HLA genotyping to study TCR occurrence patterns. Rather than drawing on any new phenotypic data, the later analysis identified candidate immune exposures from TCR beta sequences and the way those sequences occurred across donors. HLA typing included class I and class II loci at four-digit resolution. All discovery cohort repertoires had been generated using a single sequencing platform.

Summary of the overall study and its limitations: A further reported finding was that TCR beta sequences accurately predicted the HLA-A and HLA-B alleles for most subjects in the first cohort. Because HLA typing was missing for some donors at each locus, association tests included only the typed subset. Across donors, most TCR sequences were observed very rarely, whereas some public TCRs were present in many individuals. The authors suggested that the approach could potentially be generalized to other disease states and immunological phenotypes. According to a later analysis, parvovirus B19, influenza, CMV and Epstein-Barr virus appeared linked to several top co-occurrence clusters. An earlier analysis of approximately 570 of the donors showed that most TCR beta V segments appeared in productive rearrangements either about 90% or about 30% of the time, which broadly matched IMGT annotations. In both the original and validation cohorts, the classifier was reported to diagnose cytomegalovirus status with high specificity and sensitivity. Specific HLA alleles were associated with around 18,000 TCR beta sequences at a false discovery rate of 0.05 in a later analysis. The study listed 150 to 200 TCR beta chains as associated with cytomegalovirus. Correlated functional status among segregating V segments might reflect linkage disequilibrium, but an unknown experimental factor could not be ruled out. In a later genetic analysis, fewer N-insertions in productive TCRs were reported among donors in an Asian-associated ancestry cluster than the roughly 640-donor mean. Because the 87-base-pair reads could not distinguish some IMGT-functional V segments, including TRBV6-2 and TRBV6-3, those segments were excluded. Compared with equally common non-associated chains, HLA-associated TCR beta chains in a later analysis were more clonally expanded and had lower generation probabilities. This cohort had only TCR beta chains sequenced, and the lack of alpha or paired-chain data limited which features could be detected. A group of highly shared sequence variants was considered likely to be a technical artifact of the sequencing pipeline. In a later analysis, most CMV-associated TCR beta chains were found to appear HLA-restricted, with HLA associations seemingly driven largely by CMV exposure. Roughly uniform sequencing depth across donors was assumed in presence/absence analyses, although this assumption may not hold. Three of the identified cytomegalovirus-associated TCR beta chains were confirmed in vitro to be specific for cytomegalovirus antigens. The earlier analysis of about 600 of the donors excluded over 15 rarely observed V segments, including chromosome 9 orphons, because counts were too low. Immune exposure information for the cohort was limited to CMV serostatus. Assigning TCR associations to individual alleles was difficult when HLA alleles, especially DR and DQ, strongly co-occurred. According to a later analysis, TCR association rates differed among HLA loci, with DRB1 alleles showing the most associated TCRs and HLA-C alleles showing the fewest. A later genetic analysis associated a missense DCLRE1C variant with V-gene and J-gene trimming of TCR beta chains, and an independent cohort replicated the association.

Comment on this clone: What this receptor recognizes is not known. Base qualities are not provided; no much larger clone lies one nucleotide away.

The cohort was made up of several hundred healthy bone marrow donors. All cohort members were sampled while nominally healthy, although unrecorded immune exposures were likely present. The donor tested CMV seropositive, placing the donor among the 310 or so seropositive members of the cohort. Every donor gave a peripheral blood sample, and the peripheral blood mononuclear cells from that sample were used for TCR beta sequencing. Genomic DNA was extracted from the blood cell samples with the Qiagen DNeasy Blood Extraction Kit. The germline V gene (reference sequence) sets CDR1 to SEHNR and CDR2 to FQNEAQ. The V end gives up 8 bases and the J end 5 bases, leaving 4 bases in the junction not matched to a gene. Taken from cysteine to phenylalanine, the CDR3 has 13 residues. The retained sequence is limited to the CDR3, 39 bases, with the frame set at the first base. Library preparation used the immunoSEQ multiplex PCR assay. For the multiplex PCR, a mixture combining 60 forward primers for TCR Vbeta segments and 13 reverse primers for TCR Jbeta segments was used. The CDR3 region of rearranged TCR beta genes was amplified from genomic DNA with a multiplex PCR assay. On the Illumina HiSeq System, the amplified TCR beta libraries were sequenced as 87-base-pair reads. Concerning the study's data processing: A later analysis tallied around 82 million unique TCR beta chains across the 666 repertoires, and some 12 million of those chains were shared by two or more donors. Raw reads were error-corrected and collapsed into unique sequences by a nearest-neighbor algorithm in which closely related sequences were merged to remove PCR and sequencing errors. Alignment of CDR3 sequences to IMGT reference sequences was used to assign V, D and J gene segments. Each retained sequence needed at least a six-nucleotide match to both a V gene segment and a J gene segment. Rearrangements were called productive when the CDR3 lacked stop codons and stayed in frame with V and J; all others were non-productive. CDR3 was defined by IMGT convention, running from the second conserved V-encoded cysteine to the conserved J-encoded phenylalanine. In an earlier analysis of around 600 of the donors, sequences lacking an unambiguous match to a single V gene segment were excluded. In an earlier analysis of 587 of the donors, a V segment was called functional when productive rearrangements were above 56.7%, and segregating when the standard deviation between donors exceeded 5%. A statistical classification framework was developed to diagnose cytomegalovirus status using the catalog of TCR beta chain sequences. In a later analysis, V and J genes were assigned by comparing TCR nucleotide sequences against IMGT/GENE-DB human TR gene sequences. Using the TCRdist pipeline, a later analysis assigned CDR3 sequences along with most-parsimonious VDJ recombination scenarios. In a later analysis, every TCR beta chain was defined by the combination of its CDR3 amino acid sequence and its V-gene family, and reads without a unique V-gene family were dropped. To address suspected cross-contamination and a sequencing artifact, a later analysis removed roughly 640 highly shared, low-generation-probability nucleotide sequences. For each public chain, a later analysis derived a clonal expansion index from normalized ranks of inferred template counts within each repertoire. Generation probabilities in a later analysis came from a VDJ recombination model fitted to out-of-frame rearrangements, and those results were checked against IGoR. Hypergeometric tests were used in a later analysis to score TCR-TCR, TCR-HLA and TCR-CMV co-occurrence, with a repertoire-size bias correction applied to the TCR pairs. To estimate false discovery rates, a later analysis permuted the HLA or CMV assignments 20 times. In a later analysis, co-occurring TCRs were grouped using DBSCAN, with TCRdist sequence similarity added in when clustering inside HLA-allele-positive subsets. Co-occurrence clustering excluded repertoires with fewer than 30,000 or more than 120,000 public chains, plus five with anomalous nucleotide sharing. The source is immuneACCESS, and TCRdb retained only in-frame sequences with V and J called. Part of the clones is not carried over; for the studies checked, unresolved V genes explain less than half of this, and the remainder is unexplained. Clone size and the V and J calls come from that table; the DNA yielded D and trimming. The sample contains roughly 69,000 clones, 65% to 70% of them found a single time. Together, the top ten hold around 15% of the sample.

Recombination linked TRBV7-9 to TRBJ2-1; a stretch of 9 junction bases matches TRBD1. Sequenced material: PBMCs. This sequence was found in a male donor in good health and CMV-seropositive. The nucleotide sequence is TGTGCCAGCGCTTGGGACAGGGACAATGAGCAGTTCTTC. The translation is CASAWDRDNEQFF.